These 24 T cell receptor beta chains share one sample of origin, sequenced in a study of blood T cell repertoires in COVID-19. The table came from immunoSEQ multiplex PCR; TCRdb's copy has only in-frame clones and leaves some out. The sample holds around 270,000 clones, around nine tenths seen once. Material for sequencing was peripheral blood. The receptors were sampled from a man aged 35 to 55 with acute or convalescent COVID-19.

This clone was seen just once. The J gene is TRBJ1-1, the V gene TRBV2; a weak D match, TRBD1 (5 bases). Germline V gene data show CDR1 as SNHLY and CDR2 as FYNNEI. The CDR3 contains 13 residues. Trimming took 5 bases from V and 4 from J, leaving 11 bases between them. Here the CDR3 reads CASSTGHSTEAFF. Here the CDR3 DNA reads TGTGCCAGCAGTACCGGACATTCCACTGAAGCTTTCTTT.

The rearrangement uses TRBV5-4 and TRBJ2-2; 16 bases agree with TRBD2. The germline V gene encodes CDR1 SGHNT and CDR2 YYREEE (reference sequence). The CDR3 length is 16 residues. Trimming took 3 bases from V and 8 from J; bases not matched to a gene: 4. The DNA of the CDR3 is TGTGCCAGCAGCTCGGGACTAGCGGGGGGGACAGGGGAGCTGTTTTTT. Encoded protein: CASSSGLAGGTGELFF.

The rearrangement links TRBV24-1 to TRBJ2-1, with 7 bases matching TRBD1. Germline CDR1 KGHDR, CDR2 SFDVKD. J lost 7 bases, V lost 3 bases, and 14 bases had no gene match. The CDR3 has 17 residues. CDR3 bases: TGTGCCACCAGTGATCGTAACAGGGGACCCCTTGATAATGAGCAGTTCTTC. Its protein is CATSDRNRGPLDNEQFF.

The chain carries TRBV4-2 and TRBJ1-2, with a tentative D call TRBD1 (6 bases). CDR3 size: 15 residues. V gave up 2 bases and J gave up 4 bases, with 14 bases separating them. Germline assignment: CDR1 LGHNA and CDR2 YNFKEQ. The CDR3 DNA reads TGTGCCAGCAGCCAACCTTCACAGGGCTTCTATGGCTACACCTTC. Translated: CASSQPSQGFYGYTF.

This clone was seen just once. V and J are TRBV7-9 and TRBJ1-2, with D possibly matching TRBD1 (6 bases). CDR1 and CDR2 (germline): SEHNR, FQNEAQ (reference sequence). CDR3 length: 14 residues. V dropped 1 base and J dropped 4 bases, with 10 bases sitting between them. The CDR3 sequence is CASSLGQAAYGYTF. For the CDR3, the DNA is TGTGCCAGCAGCTTAGGACAGGCTGCCTATGGCTACACCTTC.

The chain is built from TRBV6-5 and TRBJ1-4; 7 positions agree with TRBD1. After removal of 4 bases from V and 0 bases from J, the junction contained 5 bases not matched to a gene. The CDR3 spans 16 residues. Germline assignment: CDR1 MNHEY and CDR2 SVGAGI. The DNA of the CDR3 is TGTGCCAGCAGTTGGACAGGCTATCCAACTAATGAAAAACTGTTTTTT. The encoded protein is CASSWTGYPTNEKLFF.

The J gene is TRBJ2-1, the V gene TRBV11-3, with 7 bases that match TRBD1. This CDR3 region has 13 residues. The V and J ends lost 5 bases and 4 bases, in that order; junction bases with no gene match: 2. Germline V gene data show CDR1 as SGHNT and CDR2 as YENEEA. DNA for the CDR3: TGTGCCAGCAGCAGGGGACAGTACAATGAGCAGTTCTTC. This encodes CASSRGQYNEQFF.

Concerning this clone itself: Other DNA sequences in the same sample also yield this CDR3. The chain combines TRBV24-1 with TRBJ2-6; 9 bases align to TRBD1. Per germline, CDR1 KGHDR and CDR2 SFDVKD. Germline trimming cut 7 bases from V and 0 bases from J; bases unmatched to any gene: 6. The CDR3 runs to 17 residues. In nucleotides, the CDR3 is TGTGCCACCAGCGGGGGACAGGGAGACTCTGGGGCCAACGTCCTGACTTTC. Its translation: CATSGGQGDSGANVLTF.

The chain employs TRBV10-2 and TRBJ1-2, with D maybe TRBD1 (5 bases). The CDR3 runs to 17 residues. V gave up 2 bases and J gave up 0 bases, with 16 bases separating them. Germline values: CDR1 WSHSY, CDR2 SAAADI. The chain's CDR3 is CASSETRHGGSNYGYTF. CDR3 sequence (DNA): TGCGCCAGCAGTGAGACTCGACACGGGGGTTCTAACTATGGCTACACCTTC.

This chain connects TRBV11-2 to TRBJ1-6; D possibly corresponds to TRBD1 (5 bases). The germline gives CDR1 SGHAT, CDR2 FQNNGV. The germline V and J ends were trimmed by 0 bases and 10 bases, with 16 bases remaining between them. The length of the CDR3 is 16 residues. The CDR3 DNA follows: TGTGCCAGCAGCTTAGAGTCCGACAGAGATAGATCACCCCTCCACTTT. Amino acid sequence: CASSLESDRDRSPLHF.

This chain links TRBV7-2 with TRBJ1-1; possible D gene TRBD1, 5 bases. The CDR3 is 14 residues long. Germline CDR1 SGHTA, CDR2 FQGNSA. The V gene lost 5 bases and the J gene lost 0 bases, with 10 bases spanning the gap. In DNA, the CDR3 is TGTGCCAGCAGCCCAGGGTGGATGAACACTGAAGCTTTCTTT. It codes for CASSPGWMNTEAFF.

This clone was picked up one time. This sample includes further DNA sequences coding for the same CDR3. The chain has TRBV5-1 and TRBJ1-1; D remains unclear. V lost 0 bases and J 0 bases, leaving 9 bases between the germline ends. Germline V CDR1 and CDR2: SGHRS, YFSETQ. This CDR3 contains 15 residues. The CDR3, as DNA: TGCGCCAGCAGCTTGGTTGGAGGGATGAACACTGAAGCTTTCTTT. Its protein product is CASSLVGGMNTEAFF. Full variable domain (missing parts from reference TRBV5-1 and TRBJ1-1): KAGVTQTPRYLIKTRGQQVTLSCSPISGHRSVSWYQQTPGQGLQFLFEYFSETQRNKGNFPGRFSGRQFSNSRSEMNVSTLELGDSALYLCASSLVGGMNTEAFFGQGTRLTVV.

This chain links TRBV2 with TRBJ1-1; D is possibly TRBD1 (5 bases). V lost 3 bases and J 1 base, leaving 12 bases between the germline ends. Germline V CDR1 and CDR2: SNHLY, FYNNEI. The CDR3 totals 15 residues. The CDR3 DNA reads as TGTGCCAGCAGTGATCGGGGGAGAGGGAACACTGAAGCTTTCTTT. It translates to CASSDRGRGNTEAFF.

V is TRBV11-1 and J is TRBJ1-6; tentative D call: TRBD1 (5 bases). V lost 7 bases and J lost 1, with 8 bases in between. This CDR3 is 14 amino acids long. The germline V gene encodes CDR1 SGHAT and CDR2 FQDESV (reference sequence). CDR3 region: CASNQGSYNSPLHF. In DNA, the CDR3 is TGTGCCAGCAATCAGGGATCCTATAATTCACCCCTCCACTTT.

The CDR3 loop reads CASSERLAEKQFF. DNA for the CDR3: TGTGCCAGCAGTGAAAGACTAGCGGAGAAGCAGTTCTTC. The chain carries TRBV2 and TRBJ2-1; TRBD2 aligns across 9 bases. The V gene end was trimmed by 2 bases and the J gene end by 11 bases; junction bases not matched to a gene: 4. Germline CDR1 is SNHLY and CDR2 is FYNNEI. The CDR3 contains 13 residues.

On this clone itself: The junction departs from the called germline gene at one end, perhaps through a read error. The genes are TRBV5-4 and TRBJ1-2; a possible D gene is TRBD1 (5 bases). This CDR3 spans 12 amino acids. Per germline, CDR1 SGHNT and CDR2 YYREEE (reference sequence). The CDR3 spells CASSLDSYAYTF. The CDR3 bases are TGTGCCAGCAGTCTTGACAGTTATGCCTACACCTTC.

The chain links TRBV29-1 to TRBJ1-2; TRBD1 aligns across 7 bases. The CDR3 loop spans 14 amino acids. V dropped 7 bases and J dropped 4; count of bases not matched to a gene: 12. Germline V lookup: CDR1 SQVTM, CDR2 ANQGSEA. The CDR3 sequence: CSARQDRASYGYTF. As DNA, the CDR3 is TGCAGCGCCAGACAAGACAGGGCGAGCTATGGCTACACCTTC.

The CDR3 DNA follows: TGCAGCGTTGATCGGGGTGACTCCTACGAGCAGTACTTC. This gives the protein CSVDRGDSYEQYF. This chain uses TRBV29-1 with TRBJ2-7, with a possible D match to TRBD2 (5 bases). This CDR3 has 13 amino acids. Trimming took off 3 bases at V and 0 bases at J, with 9 bases between the two ends. Germline CDR1 is SQVTM and CDR2 is ANQGSEA.

A single count supports this clone. The rearrangement links TRBV5-8 to TRBJ1-5; D uncertain. V lost 0 bases, J lost 7 bases, and 14 bases lay in between. This CDR3 comprises 15 residues. Germline CDR1 is SGHTS and CDR2 is YDEGEE. CDR3 DNA sequence: TGTGCCAGCAGCTTGGCCGGAGGATCGGAGCAGCCCCAGCATTTT. This sequence encodes CASSLAGGSEQPQHF.

This sequence joins TRBV7-6 and TRBJ2-2, with 12 bases matching TRBD2. V was pared by 1 base and J by 7 bases, with 7 bases of the junction left unmatched. Germline V gene data show CDR1 as SGHVS and CDR2 as FNYEAQ. The CDR3 contains 17 residues. CDR3 amino acids: CASSLELAGGPHGELFF. In DNA form, the CDR3 reads TGTGCCAGCAGCTTAGAGCTAGCGGGGGGGCCGCACGGGGAGCTGTTTTTT.

This sequence joins TRBV5-1 and TRBJ2-7; weak D call: TRBD1 (6 bases). V lost 3 bases and J lost 3, with 10 bases in between. The CDR3 is made up of 13 amino acids. Germline values: CDR1 SGHRS, CDR2 YFSETQ. The CDR3 DNA sequence: TGCGCCAGCAGCTGGCTGGACAGCTACGAGCAGTACTTC. Translated: CASSWLDSYEQYF. Using reference TRBV5-1 and TRBJ2-7 for the parts outside the CDR3, the full variable domain is KAGVTQTPRYLIKTRGQQVTLSCSPISGHRSVSWYQQTPGQGLQFLFEYFSETQRNKGNFPGRFSGRQFSNSRSEMNVSTLELGDSALYLCASSWLDSYEQYFGPGTRLTVT.

The chain couples TRBV5-1 to TRBJ2-3; D is perhaps TRBD2 (5 bases). The ends were cut back, 1 base at V and 1 base at J, with 13 bases in the middle. Germline CDR1 reads SGHRS; CDR2 reads YFSETQ. The CDR3 runs 16 residues. The CDR3 sequence is CASSLIARGRTDTQYF. For the CDR3, the DNA is TGCGCCAGCAGCTTGATAGCTCGAGGGCGCACAGATACGCAGTATTTT.

The J gene is TRBJ1-1, the V gene TRBV7-7; D is unresolved. CDR3 length equals 13 residues. Germline-derived CDR1 and CDR2 are SSHAT and FNYEAQ (reference sequence). Trimming removed 5 bases from V and 1 base from J, with 8 bases in between. The CDR3 loop is CASSVDKNTEAFF. The CDR3 DNA is TGTGCCAGCAGCGTTGACAAGAACACTGAAGCTTTCTTT.

As for this clone: The same CDR3 can be traced to other DNA sequences in this sample. The gene calls are TRBV2 and TRBJ2-7, with 7 bases fitting TRBD2. The germline gives CDR1 SNHLY, CDR2 FYNNEI. V shed 4 bases, J shed 4 bases, and the junction held 1 base outside the gene matches. This CDR3 is built from 12 residues. The CDR3 here is CASSGGGYEQYF. CDR3 DNA: TGTGCCAGCAGTGGGGGAGGGTACGAGCAGTACTTC.